This TCR beta chain was recorded in a study of T cell clonality in common variable immunodeficiency. Study-wide points: The cause of increased CVID clonality remains unclear without subpopulation sequencing. TCRbeta clonality was increased in CVID versus healthy controls. Reportedly, TCR beta sequences from common variable immunodeficiency showed fewer deletions and N-nucleotide insertions.

There are 15 residues in the CDR3. Trimming removed 5 bases from V and 7 bases from J; junction bases left unmatched: 6. Germline V CDR1 and CDR2: LNHDA, SQIVND (reference sequence). This clone was found many times. Its antigen is still unknown. The read terminates 3 residues ahead of where the CDR3 ends, so the germline J gene completes it. CVID and control samples used equivalent genomic DNA input. Clones were read by immunoSEQ multiplex PCR, and TCRdb kept only the in-frame ones, dropping some. The sample lists fewer than 50,000 clones, none appearing once, the ten largest making up about 0.73%. Input material: peripheral blood mononuclear cells. The clonotype comes from a person between 18 and 70 years old in good health. The chain uses TRBV19 and TRBJ2-3; 13 positions agree with TRBD2. CDR3 amino acids: CASSFGTSGAYTQYF. Partial CDR3 DNA: TGTGCCAGTAGTTTCGGGACTAGCGGGGCATATACG.